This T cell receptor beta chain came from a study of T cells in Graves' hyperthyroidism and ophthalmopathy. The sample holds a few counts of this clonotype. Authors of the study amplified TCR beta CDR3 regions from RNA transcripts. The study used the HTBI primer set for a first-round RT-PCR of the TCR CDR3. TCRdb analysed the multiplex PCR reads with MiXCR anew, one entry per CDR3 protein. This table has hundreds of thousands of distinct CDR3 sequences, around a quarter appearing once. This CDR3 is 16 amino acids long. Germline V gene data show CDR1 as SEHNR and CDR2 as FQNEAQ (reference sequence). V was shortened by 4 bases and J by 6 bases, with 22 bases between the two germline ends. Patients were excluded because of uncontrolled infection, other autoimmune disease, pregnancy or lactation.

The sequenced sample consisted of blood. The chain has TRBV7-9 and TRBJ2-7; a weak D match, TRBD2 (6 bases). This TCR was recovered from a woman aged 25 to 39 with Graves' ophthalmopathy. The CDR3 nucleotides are TGTGCCAGCAGCTGGACTAACGGGGGACCCTTTACCGAGCAGTACTTC. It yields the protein CASSWTNGGPFTEQYF.